The 6 T cell receptor beta chains below all came from one sample that was sequenced in a study of cytomegalovirus exposure and HLA in healthy donors. Use of 60 Vbeta and 13 Jbeta primers characterized the PCR. Assay used: immunoSEQ multiplex PCR; TCRdb lists only in-frame clones, some missing. The table for this sample gives 38,000 or so clones. The material sequenced was PBMCs. The source of these receptors is a man aged 35 to 55 in good health and CMV-seropositive.

This chain links TRBV5-1 with TRBJ2-3; possibly TRBD1 for D (6 bases). CDR3 length equals 13 residues. CDR1 SGHRS and CDR2 YFSETQ come from the germline V gene. Trimming took 4 bases from V and 4 from J, leaving 10 bases between them. The CDR3 here is CASSTWTADTQYF. CDR3 bases: TGCGCCAGCAGCACCTGGACAGCAGATACGCAGTATTTT. The full variable domain, rest sourced from reference TRBV5-1 and TRBJ2-3, is KAGVTQTPRYLIKTRGQQVTLSCSPISGHRSVSWYQQTPGQGLQFLFEYFSETQRNKGNFPGRFSGRQFSNSRSEMNVSTLELGDSALYLCASSTWTADTQYFGPGTRLTVL.

The rearrangement uses TRBV27 and TRBJ2-3, with TRBD2 as a possible D gene (6 bases). The V gene lost 6 bases and the J gene lost 5 bases, with 24 bases spanning the gap. This CDR3 spans 17 amino acids. CDR1 and CDR2 from the germline V gene are MNHEY and SMNVEV (reference sequence). Here the CDR3 DNA reads TGTGCCAGCAGCCGACCTCCGGGACGGGGGTCGGGAGATACGCAGTATTTT. Encoded protein: CASSRPPGRGSGDTQYF.

J is TRBJ1-1 and V is TRBV18; TRBD1 agrees at 8 bases. The ends lost 8 bases at V and 2 bases at J; junction bases unmatched: 7. CDR1 and CDR2 (germline): KGHSH, LQKENI. CDR3 length: 14 amino acids. Written as DNA, the CDR3 is TGTGCCAGCGCCCGGACAGGGACTAACACTGAAGCTTTCTTT. It codes for CASARTGTNTEAFF.

V and J are TRBV29-1 and TRBJ1-1; the D is unclear. The CDR3 totals 15 residues. V was clipped by 7 bases and J by 4 bases, with 22 bases between them. CDR1 SQVTM and CDR2 ANQGSEA come from the germline V gene. This CDR3 is CSATPLFGEGTEAFF. DNA of the CDR3: TGCAGCGCCACACCCTTGTTCGGGGAGGGCACTGAAGCTTTCTTT.

The CDR3 DNA sequence: TGTGCCAGCGGCCGGATCTCAGGGTCCCAGTCCAATCAGCCCCAGCATTTT. Its translation: CASGRISGSQSNQPQHF. The chain joins TRBV9 to TRBJ1-5, with D perhaps matching TRBD1 (5 bases). This CDR3 comprises 17 residues. Trimming stripped 7 bases from V and 3 bases from J, with 23 bases between. The germline CDR1 and CDR2 sequences are SGDLS and YYNGEE.

The rearrangement uses TRBV9 and TRBJ2-1, with 7 bases identical to TRBD1. Losses at the gene ends were 4 bases for V and 5 bases for J; bases not matched to a gene: 12. CDR3 length: 16 residues. Germline assignment: CDR1 SGDLS and CDR2 YYNGEE. The CDR3 DNA reads as TGTGCCAGCAGCCGCATAGGGGGCGGGCTGGACAATGAGCAGTTCTTC. Translation: CASSRIGGGLDNEQFF.